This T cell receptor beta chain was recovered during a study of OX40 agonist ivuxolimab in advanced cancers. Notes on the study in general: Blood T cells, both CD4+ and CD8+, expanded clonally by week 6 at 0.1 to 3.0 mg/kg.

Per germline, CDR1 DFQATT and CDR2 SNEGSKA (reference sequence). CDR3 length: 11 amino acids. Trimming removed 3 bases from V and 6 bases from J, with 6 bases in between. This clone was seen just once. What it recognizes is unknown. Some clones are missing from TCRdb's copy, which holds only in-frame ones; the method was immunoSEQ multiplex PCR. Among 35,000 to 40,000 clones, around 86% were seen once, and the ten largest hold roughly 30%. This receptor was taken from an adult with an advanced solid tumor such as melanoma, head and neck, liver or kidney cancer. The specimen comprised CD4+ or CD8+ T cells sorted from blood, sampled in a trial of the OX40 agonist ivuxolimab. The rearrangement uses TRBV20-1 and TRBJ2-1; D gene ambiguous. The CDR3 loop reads CSARGSNEQFF. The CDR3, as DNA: TGCAGTGCTAGGGGATCCAATGAGCAGTTCTTC.